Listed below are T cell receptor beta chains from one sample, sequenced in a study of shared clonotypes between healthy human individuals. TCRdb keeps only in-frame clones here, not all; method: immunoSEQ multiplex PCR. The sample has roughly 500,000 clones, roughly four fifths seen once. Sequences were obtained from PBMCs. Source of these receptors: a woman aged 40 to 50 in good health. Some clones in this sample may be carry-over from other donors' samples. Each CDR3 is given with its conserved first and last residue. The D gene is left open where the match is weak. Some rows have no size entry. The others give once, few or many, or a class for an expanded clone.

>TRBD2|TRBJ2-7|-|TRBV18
CASSPLGGGPYEQYF
TGTGCCAGCTCACCACTAGGCGGGGGGCCCTACGAGCAGTACTTC
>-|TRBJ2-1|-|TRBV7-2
CASSLSSPGKGGEQFF
TGTGCCAGCAGCTTAAGTAGCCCTGGAAAAGGGGGTGAGCAGTTCTTC
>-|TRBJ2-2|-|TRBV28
CASGGVGQNTGELFF
TGTGCCAGCGGTGGGGTGGGACAGAACACCGGGGAGCTGTTTTTT
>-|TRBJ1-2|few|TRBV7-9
CASSSFGGSYGYTF
TGTGCCAGCAGCTCCTTTGGGGGGAGCTATGGCTACACCTTC
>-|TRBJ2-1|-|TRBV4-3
CASSQDLGTGDLYNEQFF
TGCGCCAGCAGCCAAGATCTCGGAACGGGAGACCTCTACAATGAGCAGTTCTTC
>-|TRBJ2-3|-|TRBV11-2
CASSPGRTQYF
TGTGCCAGCAGCCCGGGACGCACGCAGTATTTT
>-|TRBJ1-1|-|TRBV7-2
CASSARGVRLDTEAFF
TGTGCCAGCAGCGCACGGGGCGTGAGATTGGACACTGAAGCTTTCTTT
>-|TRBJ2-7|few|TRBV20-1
CSAIKSEQYF
TGCAGTGCTATCAAAAGCGAGCAGTACTTC
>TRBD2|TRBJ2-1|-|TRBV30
CAWSPSSGRPAFF
TGTGCCTGGAGTCCCTCTAGCGGGAGGCCTGCGTTCTTC
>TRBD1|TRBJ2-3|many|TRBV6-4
CASSRQGDTDTQYF
TGTGCCAGCTCGCGACAGGGAGACACAGATACGCAGTATTTT
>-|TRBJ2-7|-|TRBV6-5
CASTASSYEQYF
TGTGCCAGCACGGCCAGCTCCTACGAGCAGTACTTC
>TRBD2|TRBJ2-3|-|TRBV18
CASSPTPQLAATDTQYF
TGTGCCAGCTCACCCACCCCGCAGCTAGCGGCCACAGATACGCAGTATTTT
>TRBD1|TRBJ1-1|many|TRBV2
CASSVDRVNTEAFF
TGTGCCAGCAGCGTGGACAGGGTAAACACTGAAGCTTTCTTT
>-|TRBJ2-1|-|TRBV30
CAWSRENVEQFF
TGTGCCTGGAGTCGGGAGAACGTTGAGCAGTTCTTC
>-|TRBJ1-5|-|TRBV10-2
CASGEGINQPQHF
TGCGCCAGCGGGGAGGGGATAAATCAGCCCCAGCATTTT
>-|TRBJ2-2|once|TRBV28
CASRPRLTGELFF
TGTGCCAGCAGACCGAGACTTACCGGGGAGCTGTTTTTT
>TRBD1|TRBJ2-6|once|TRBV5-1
CASSLRTGQAGANVLTF
TGCGCCAGCAGCTTGCGGACAGGGCAAGCTGGGGCCAACGTCCTGACTTTC
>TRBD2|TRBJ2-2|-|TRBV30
CAWSSRSGRVGTGELFF
TGTGCCTGGAGCTCCCGAAGCGGGAGAGTAGGGACCGGGGAGCTGTTTTTT
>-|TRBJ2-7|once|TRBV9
CASSVASANEQYF
TGTGCCAGCAGCGTAGCCTCAGCCAACGAGCAGTACTTC
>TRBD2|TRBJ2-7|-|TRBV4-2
CASSQEGGTSGPEEQYF
TGTGCCAGCAGCCAAGAGGGGGGCACTAGCGGTCCTGAGGAGCAGTACTTC
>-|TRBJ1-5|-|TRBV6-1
CASSAQGQDDQPQHF
TGTGCCAGCAGTGCGCAGGGGCAGGACGATCAGCCCCAGCATTTT
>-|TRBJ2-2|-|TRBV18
CASSPGHTGELFF
TGTGCCAGCTCACCCGGGCACACCGGGGAGCTGTTTTTT
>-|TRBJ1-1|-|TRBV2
CASSRDMPDEAFF
TGTGCCAGCAGTCGGGACATGCCCGATGAGGCTTTCTTT
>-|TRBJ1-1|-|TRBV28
CASTSNRHLNTEAFF
TGTGCCAGCACTAGTAACCGACACCTGAACACTGAAGCTTTCTTT
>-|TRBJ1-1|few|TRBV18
CASTAGGKNTEAFF
TGTGCCAGCACCGCCGGGGGGAAGAACACTGAAGCTTTCTTT
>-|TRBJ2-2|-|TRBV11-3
CASSFESGFSGELFF
TGTGCCAGCAGCTTCGAATCGGGGTTTTCCGGGGAGCTGTTTTTT
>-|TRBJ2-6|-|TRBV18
CASSPRSGGANVLTF
TGTGCCAGCTCACCAAGGTCAGGAGGGGCCAACGTCCTGACTTTC
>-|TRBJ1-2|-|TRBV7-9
CASSLWTAFDYGYTF
TGTGCCAGCAGCTTATGGACAGCTTTCGACTATGGCTACACCTTC
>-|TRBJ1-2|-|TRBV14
CASSDRGDFGYGYTF
TGTGCCAGCAGCGACCGGGGAGACTTTGGGTATGGCTACACCTTC
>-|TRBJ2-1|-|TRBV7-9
CASSLTGPPPEQFF
TGTGCCAGCAGCTTAACGGGCCCGCCCCCTGAGCAGTTCTTC
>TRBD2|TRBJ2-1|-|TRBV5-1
CASGPTSGRDEQFF
TGCGCCAGCGGGCCGACTAGCGGGAGGGATGAGCAGTTCTTC
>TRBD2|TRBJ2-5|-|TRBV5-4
CASSLGLAGGPHF
TGTGCCAGCAGCTTGGGTCTAGCGGGAGGCCCCCACTTC
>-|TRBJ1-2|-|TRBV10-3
CAISESRVRPDYGYTF
TGTGCCATCAGTGAGTCGAGGGTTCGACCGGACTATGGCTACACCTTC
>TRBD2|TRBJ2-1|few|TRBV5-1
CASSKTSPDYNEQFF
TGCGCCAGCAGCAAGACTAGCCCTGACTACAATGAGCAGTTCTTC
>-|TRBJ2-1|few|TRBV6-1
CASSIFSYNEQFF
TGTGCCAGCAGCATCTTCTCCTACAATGAGCAGTTCTTC
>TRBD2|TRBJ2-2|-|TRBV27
CASSLGARERAGELFF
TGTGCCAGCAGTTTAGGGGCGCGGGAGAGGGCCGGGGAGCTGTTTTTT
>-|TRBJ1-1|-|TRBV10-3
CAISGSNTEAFF
TGTGCCATCAGTGGCTCGAACACTGAAGCTTTCTTT
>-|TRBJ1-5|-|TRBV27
CASSQNSRSLMNQPQHF
TGTGCCAGCAGTCAAAACTCGAGGTCCTTGATGAATCAGCCCCAGCATTTT
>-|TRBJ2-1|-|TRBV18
CASSSGTHNEQFF
TGTGCCAGCTCATCGGGGACGCACAATGAGCAGTTCTTC
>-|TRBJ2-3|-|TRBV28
CASSLSGRGADTQYF
TGTGCCAGCAGTTTATCGGGCAGGGGAGCGGATACGCAGTATTTT
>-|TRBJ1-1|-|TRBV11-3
CASGRGVNTEAFF
TGTGCCAGCGGTCGCGGGGTGAACACTGAAGCTTTCTTT
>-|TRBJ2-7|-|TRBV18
CASSPGTELRVQYF
TGTGCCAGCTCACCAGGTACGGAACTACGGGTGCAGTACTTC
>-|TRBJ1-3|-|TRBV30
CAWKRAGNTIYF
TGTGCCTGGAAGAGGGCCGGAAACACCATATATTTT
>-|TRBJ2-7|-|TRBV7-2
CASSRGLNNEQYF
TGTGCCAGCAGCCGGGGTCTTAACAACGAGCAGTACTTC
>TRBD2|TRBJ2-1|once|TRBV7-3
CASSLGGMGNEQFF
TGTGCCAGCAGCTTGGGAGGGATGGGGAATGAGCAGTTCTTC
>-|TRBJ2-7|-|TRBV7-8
CASSLVPTGSYEQYF
TGTGCCAGCAGCTTAGTTCCGACTGGCTCCTACGAGCAGTACTTC
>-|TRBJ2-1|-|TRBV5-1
CASNMRIGGSYNEQFF
TGCGCCAGTAACATGAGGATAGGCGGCTCCTACAATGAGCAGTTCTTC
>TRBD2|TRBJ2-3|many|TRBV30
CAWTSGTRTDTQYF
TGTGCCTGGACTAGCGGGACGCGCACAGATACGCAGTATTTT
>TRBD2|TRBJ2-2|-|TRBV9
CASSGAGGLAGVTGELFF
TGTGCCAGCAGCGGAGCGGGGGGGCTAGCGGGAGTCACCGGGGAGCTGTTTTTT
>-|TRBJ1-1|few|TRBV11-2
CASSLGGGGNTEAFF
TGTGCCAGCAGCTTAGGTGGGGGGGGCAACACTGAAGCTTTCTTT
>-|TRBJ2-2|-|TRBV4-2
CASSRWTNRGSTGELFF
TGTGCCAGCAGCCGCTGGACAAACAGAGGTAGCACCGGGGAGCTGTTTTTT
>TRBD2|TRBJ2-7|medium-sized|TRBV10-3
CAISETSGRYEQYF
TGTGCCATCAGTGAGACTAGCGGGAGGTACGAGCAGTACTTC
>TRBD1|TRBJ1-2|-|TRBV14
CASSQVGTVYGYTF
TGTGCCAGCAGCCAAGTGGGGACAGTCTATGGCTACACCTTC
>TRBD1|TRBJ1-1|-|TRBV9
CASSVGTGGSEAFF
TGTGCCAGCAGCGTGGGGACAGGGGGCTCCGAGGCTTTCTTC
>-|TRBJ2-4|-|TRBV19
CASSPPWGQNIQYF
TGTGCCAGTAGTCCCCCGTGGGGACAAAACATTCAGTACTTC
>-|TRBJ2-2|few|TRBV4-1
CASSHIGGHYTGELFF
TGCGCCAGCAGCCACATCGGGGGCCACTACACCGGGGAGCTGTTTTTT
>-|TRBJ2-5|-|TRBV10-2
CASSQGVQGETQYF
TGCGCCAGCAGCCAAGGGGTACAGGGCGAGACCCAGTACTTC